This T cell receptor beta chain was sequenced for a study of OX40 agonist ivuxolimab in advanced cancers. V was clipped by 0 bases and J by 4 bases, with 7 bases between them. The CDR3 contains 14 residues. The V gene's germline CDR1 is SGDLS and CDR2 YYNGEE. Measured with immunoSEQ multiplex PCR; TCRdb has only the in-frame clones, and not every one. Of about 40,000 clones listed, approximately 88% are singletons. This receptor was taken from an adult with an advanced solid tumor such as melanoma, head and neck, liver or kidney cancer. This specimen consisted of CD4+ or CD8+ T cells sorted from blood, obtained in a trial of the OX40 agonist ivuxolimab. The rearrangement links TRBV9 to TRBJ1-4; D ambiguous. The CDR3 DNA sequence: TGTGCCAGCAGCGTAGGGGATTATAATGAAAAACTGTTTTTT. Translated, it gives CASSVGDYNEKLFF.